This record concerns one T cell receptor (beta chain) sequence. The target of this receptor is not known. No quality values exist for individual bases; no much larger clone is one base distant. The CDR3 regions of human TCRbeta chains were analyzed by immunosequencing. In the source study's methods: Repertoire TCRs were checked for matches against a reference library of SARS-CoV-2-specific TCRs that had been generated using the MIRA antigen-specificity platform. Breadth was defined as the fraction of unique TCRs that were SARS-CoV-2-associated. Depth was defined as the fraction of total T cells that were SARS-CoV-2-associated. Using the MIRA data, every spike-specific TCR was mapped to the spike region that the TCR reacted to and assigned to either a CD4 or a CD8 class. Log10-transformed breadth and depth values were compared by one-way ANOVA with Sidak's multiple comparisons tests. The clones in this table, taken by TCRdb from immuneACCESS, are in-frame only. Not every clone is retained; where verified, under half of the shortfall comes from an unresolved V gene, and the cause of the rest is unknown. D and trimming come from the DNA, and the V and J calls and clone size come from that table. The sample includes tens of thousands of clones, with about three quarters observed a single time. The ten top clones hold around 50% of the sample.

The sample's time point label, decoded: about 28 days (+/-7) after the second vaccine dose. Because spike-specific TCR depth and breadth did not differ between the two schedules, AZD1222 recipients who got a second dose at roughly 4 weeks were pooled with those who got a second dose at roughly 12 weeks. The vaccinee samples were drawn from two UK trials, COV001 and COV002, one of which was a single-blind randomized controlled phase 2/3 trial testing AZD1222 (ChAdOx1 nCoV-19) in healthy adults. For TCRbeta chain sequencing, PBMC samples were collected from trial participants at day 0 and at day 28 after the second dose. CDR1 is given as SGDLS and CDR2 as YYNGEE, both from the germline V gene. The CDR3 starts with the cysteine, ends with the phenylalanine, and has 12 residues. Only the CDR3 portion is preserved as DNA: 36 bases, with reading frame beginning at the first base. Between the V and J ends, shortened by 5 bases and 5 bases respectively, the junction contains 8 bases.

The data are from a study of T cell responses to AZD1222 COVID-19 vaccine (dated by TCRdb to the early 2020s). Regarding the research as a whole: TCR sequencing was performed for 230 to 250 trial participants, of whom about 200 were given two doses of AZD1222 and around 26 were given two doses of MenACWY control vaccine. Trial participants were enrolled into age subgroups of 18-55, 56-69 and 70-plus years, which contained 148, 28 and 57 TCR-sequenced participants, respectively.

Study-level results and caveats: Vaccine-associated CD4 TCRs spanned the whole spike protein, with dominant responses in regions 160-218 and 743-854. Spike-specific TCR breadth and depth rose significantly after two AZD1222 doses compared with day 0 and with MenACWY recipients. Reportedly, close to half of the unique spike-specific TCRs recognized epitopes lying outside the regions that are mutated in the B.1.351 and B.1.1.7 variants. In the small 56-69-year group, the increase in depth fell short of significance, most likely because of low power. Because no samples from the day 14 peak response were available, repertoires could be characterized only after the peak T cell response. Participants were mostly white British, with more females than males. The authors suggested clonal diversity may have been underestimated. Conclusions about previously exposed vaccinees are limited, since just six AZD1222 recipients were seropositive for SARS-CoV-2 at baseline.

Rearrangement joined TRBV9 to TRBJ2-1; the D gene is not confidently resolved. Sequences were derived from peripheral blood, sampled 28 days after the second AZD1222 dose. The origin of this receptor is an adult who received the AZD1222 COVID-19 vaccine. The DNA sequence follows: TGTGCCAGCAGGGGCGGAAACAATGAGCAGTTCTTC. This codes for CASRGGNNEQFF.